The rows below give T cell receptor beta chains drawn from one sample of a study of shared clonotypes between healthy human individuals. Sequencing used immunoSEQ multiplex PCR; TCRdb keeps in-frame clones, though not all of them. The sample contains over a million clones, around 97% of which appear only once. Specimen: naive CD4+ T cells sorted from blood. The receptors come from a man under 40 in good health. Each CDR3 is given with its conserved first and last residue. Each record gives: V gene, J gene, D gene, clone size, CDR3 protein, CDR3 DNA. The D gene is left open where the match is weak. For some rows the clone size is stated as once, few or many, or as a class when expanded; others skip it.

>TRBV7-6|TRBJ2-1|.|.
CASSFPLNEQFF
TGTGCCAGCAGCTTTCCCCTGAATGAGCAGTTCTTC
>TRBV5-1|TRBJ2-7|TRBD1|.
CASSLAQHYRDRPYEQYF
TGCGCCAGCAGCTTGGCCCAACATTACCGGGACAGACCCTACGAGCAGTACTTC
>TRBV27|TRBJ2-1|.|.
CASSRQLTSYSYNEQFF
TGTGCCAGCAGTAGACAACTCACTAGTTACTCCTACAATGAGCAGTTCTTC
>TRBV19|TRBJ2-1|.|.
CASSVEAIVAEQFF
TGTGCCAGTAGTGTGGAGGCTATCGTCGCCGAGCAGTTCTTC
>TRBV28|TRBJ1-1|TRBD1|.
CASTDTGGAFRFF
TGTGCCAGCACCGATACAGGGGGCGCCTTCCGTTTCTTT
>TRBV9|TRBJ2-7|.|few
CASSRGASSYEQYF
TGTGCCAGCAGCCGGGGTGCGAGTTCCTACGAGCAGTACTTC
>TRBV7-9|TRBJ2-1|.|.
CASSLLSGPNEQFF
TGTGCCAGCAGCCTTCTGTCGGGGCCCAATGAGCAGTTCTTC
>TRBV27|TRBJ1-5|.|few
CASSLQGGGQPQHF
TGTGCCAGCAGTTTACAGGGAGGCGGGCAGCCCCAGCATTTT
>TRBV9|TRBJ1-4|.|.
CASSVAGVQGEKLFF
TGTGCCAGCAGCGTAGCTGGGGTACAGGGTGAAAAACTGTTTTTT
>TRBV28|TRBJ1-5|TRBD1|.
CASSSGTANQPQHF
TGTGCCAGCAGTTCCGGGACAGCGAATCAGCCCCAGCATTTT
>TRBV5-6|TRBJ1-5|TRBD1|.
CASSARGTANQPQHF
TGTGCCAGCAGCGCTCGCGGGACAGCCAATCAGCCCCAGCATTTT
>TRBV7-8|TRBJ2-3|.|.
CASTNPGGYTQYF
TGTGCCAGCACCAATCCGGGGGGCTATACGCAGTATTTT
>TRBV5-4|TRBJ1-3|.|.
CASSSRGGGSGNTIYF
TGTGCCAGCAGCTCCAGAGGGGGTGGCTCTGGAAACACCATATATTTT
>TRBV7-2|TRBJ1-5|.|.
CASSFQTVLGSNQPQHF
TGTGCCAGCAGCTTTCAGACAGTTCTCGGCAGCAATCAGCCCCAGCATTTT
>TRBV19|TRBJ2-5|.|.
CASSIARATETQYF
TGTGCCAGTAGTATCGCGAGGGCCACAGAGACCCAGTACTTC
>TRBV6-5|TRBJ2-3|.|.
CASSPDPSAGTQYF
TGTGCCAGCAGCCCGGACCCATCCGCCGGTACGCAGTATTTT
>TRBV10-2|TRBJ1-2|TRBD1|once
CASSARGYGYTF
TGCGCCAGCAGTGCCAGGGGGTATGGCTACACCTTC
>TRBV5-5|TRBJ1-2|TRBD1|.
CASSLLGQGRTGGYTF
TGTGCCAGCAGCTTGTTAGGACAGGGGAGGACAGGTGGCTACACCTTC
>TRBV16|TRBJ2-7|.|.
CASSQSPTGYEQYF
TGTGCCAGCAGCCAATCCCCGACTGGGTACGAGCAGTACTTC
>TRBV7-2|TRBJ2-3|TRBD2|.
CASSLSSLAGGWSTDTQYF
TGTGCCAGCAGCCTCTCGTCGTTAGCGGGAGGTTGGAGCACAGATACGCAGTATTTT
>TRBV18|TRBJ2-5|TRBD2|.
CASSPRLAPETQYF
TGTGCCAGCTCACCTAGACTAGCCCCAGAGACCCAGTACTTC
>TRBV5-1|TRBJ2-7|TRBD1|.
CASSLAATGGSYEQYF
TGCGCCAGCAGCTTGGCCGCGACAGGGGGATCCTACGAGCAGTACTTC
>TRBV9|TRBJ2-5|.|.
CASSVEAGAETQYF
TGTGCCAGCAGCGTAGAGGCAGGCGCAGAGACCCAGTACTTC
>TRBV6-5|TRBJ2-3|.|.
CASSFYGDTQYF
TGTGCCAGCAGTTTCTACGGAGATACGCAGTATTTT
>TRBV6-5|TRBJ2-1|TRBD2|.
CASRTSGYNEQFF
TGTGCCAGCAGGACTAGCGGATACAATGAGCAGTTCTTC
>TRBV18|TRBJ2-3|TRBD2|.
CASSHNSGTTDTQYF
TGTGCCAGCTCACATAATAGCGGGACCACAGATACGCAGTATTTT
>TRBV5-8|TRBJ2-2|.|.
CASSPGWRTGELFF
TGTGCCAGCAGCCCCGGTTGGAGAACCGGGGAGCTGTTTTTT
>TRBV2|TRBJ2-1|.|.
CASTIEGRSYNEQFF
TGTGCCAGCACAATCGAGGGGAGGAGCTACAATGAGCAGTTCTTC
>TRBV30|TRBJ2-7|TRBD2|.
CAWRGGKLEQYF
TGTGCCTGGCGGGGGGGGAAGCTTGAGCAGTACTTC
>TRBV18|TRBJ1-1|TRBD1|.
CASNRDRVSSTEAFF
TGTGCCAGCAACCGGGACAGGGTTTCAAGCACTGAAGCTTTCTTT
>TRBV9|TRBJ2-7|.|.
CASRDGSYEQYF
TGTGCCAGCAGGGACGGCTCCTACGAGCAGTACTTC
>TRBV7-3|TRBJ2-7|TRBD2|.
CASSLQRAGAYEQYF
TGTGCCAGCAGCCTCCAGCGGGCGGGGGCCTACGAGCAGTACTTC
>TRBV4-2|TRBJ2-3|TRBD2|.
CASSQDELAGPWSTDTQYF
TGTGCCAGCAGCCAAGACGAGTTAGCGGGGCCGTGGAGCACAGATACGCAGTATTTT
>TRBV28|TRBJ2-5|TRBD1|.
CASSFRGRLETQYF
TGTGCCAGCAGTTTTAGGGGGCGTCTTGAGACCCAGTACTTC
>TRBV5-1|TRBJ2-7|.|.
CASSLSSFYEQYF
TGCGCCAGCAGCTTGTCGTCCTTTTACGAGCAGTACTTC
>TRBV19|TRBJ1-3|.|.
CASSISSSPDRKKNTIYF
TGTGCCAGTAGTATCAGTTCAAGTCCGGACAGAAAGAAAAACACCATATATTTT
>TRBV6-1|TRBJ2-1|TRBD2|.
CASTLAGTSYNEQFF
TGTGCCAGCACCCTAGCGGGGACCTCCTACAATGAGCAGTTCTTC